The entry that follows covers one T cell receptor (beta chain) sequence. No cognate antigen has been identified for it. It has no much larger one-base neighbor in the sample; base qualities were not kept. These data belong to a study of blood T cell repertoires in COVID-19 (dated by TCRdb to the early 2020s). As for the study more broadly: The collaborator samples originated in the United States, Italy and Spain and spanned the acute and convalescent phases of COVID-19. Sample metadata almost always included a de-identified subject ID, COVID-19 status, age in years and sex. The material from the prospective study consisted of cDNA or gDNA derived from T cells, B-cell-depleted T cells, or PBMCs. The repertoires were made available in a free public database intended to serve as a resource for research on the immune response to SARS-CoV-2. Samples came from the ongoing ImmuneRACE study (first 160 participants) plus 1,254 subjects from 6 global collaborators. Deeply sampled blood TCRbeta repertoires from subjects exposed to, actively infected with, or recovered from COVID-19 were included in the dataset. Where HLA class I and class II types were available, the types were taken from metadata supplied by the sample provider, not from assay-based typing. Findings and caveats that apply to the study as a whole: Clinical and demographic metadata were provided uncurated, with the amount varying by source and participant.

In the prospective study, participants were about 18 to 100 years old, resided in fewer than 25 geographic areas of the United States, and were enrolled through a virtual design. In the prospective study, cohorts were assigned on the basis of participant-reported clinical history obtained from a screening survey and a study questionnaire. A participant counted as exposed if, within 2 weeks of entering the study, that participant had been in contact with someone who had a PCR-confirmed or clinician-diagnosed COVID-19 case. In the prospective study, whole blood, serum and a nasopharyngeal or oropharyngeal swab were collected from each participant by mobile phlebotomists. Participants in the prospective study had the option to provide additional blood draws and questionnaires over an approximately 2-month period. Before DNA extraction, blood samples from the prospective study were shipped at room temperature or frozen.

TCRbeta CDR3 regions were amplified from genomic DNA by means of the immunoSEQ Assay, a bias-controlled multiplex PCR. On the study's bioinformatics: Nucleated cell counts per sample were estimated from amplification of reference gene primers within the assay. Sequence reads were collapsed and filtered to measure the absolute abundance of every unique TCRbeta CDR3 rearrangement. Productive Simpson clonality was computed per sample as the square root of Simpson's diversity index over productive rearrangements. TCRdb took this table from immuneACCESS and kept in-frame rearrangements with V and J called. Such tables lack part of the clones; where checked against another copy, unresolved V genes explain under half of the gap, and the rest is unexplained. V, J and clone size derive from that table, while D and trimming were established from the DNA sequence. For this sample the table gives 360,000 or so clones, of which roughly 90% were detected only once. The ten largest clones add up to about 0.94% of the sample.

This sequence originates from a woman in her twenties or thirties who had been exposed to COVID-19. The sequenced material came from PBMCs or T cells enriched from blood (not recorded which).

The CDR3 region: CSVPRTGPSTGYTF. The nucleotides read TGCAGCGTTCCGAGGACAGGCCCTAGCACGGGCTACACCTTC. The chain joins TRBV29-1 to TRBJ1-2; 7 bases in between match TRBD1. At the junction V is shortened by 5 bases and J by 8 bases; bases outside the gene matches: 14. The CDR3 runs 14 amino acids, cysteine and phenylalanine included. The entry retains the CDR3 DNA only, 42 bases that are in frame from base 1. As encoded in the germline V gene, CDR1 is SQVTM while CDR2 is ANQGSEA.